This entry is about one TCR beta chain. What it binds is not known. Every donor, a Caucasian adult, lived in Nashville, Tennessee. Memory CD4+ cells were the fraction left after CD45RA+ naive selection. Generated by immunoSEQ multiplex PCR, the TCRdb table keeps only in-frame clones and is missing some. The sample has roughly 500,000 clones, roughly 95% seen once; the top ten hold 0.055% to 0.075%. Germline loops: CDR1 MDHEN, CDR2 SYDVKM. The V gene lost 5 bases and the J gene lost 4 bases, with 14 bases spanning the gap. This CDR3 spans 14 amino acids. The data are from a study of shared clonotypes between healthy human individuals. Whole-study context: A donor's plate count was three for CD4 naive and three for CD4 memory; CD8 naive had two and CD8 memory one.

Notes on the study in general: Some clonotypes were shared by all four sorted-subset donors, while others were not shared. The non-shared ones had lower generation probabilities than the shared ones.

This chain links TRBV28 with TRBJ1-2; D is ambiguous. This TCR was sampled from a woman in her twenties or thirties in good health. Sequenced sample: naive CD4+ T cells sorted from blood. Subset noted: CD45RA+ positively selected. CDR3 sequence (DNA): TGTGCCAGCAGTATCATACAAGTTAGCTATGGCTACACCTTC. Translated, it gives CASSIIQVSYGYTF.